This T cell receptor beta chain was captured by sequencing in a study of technical replicates of blood from a handful of donors. The table came from immunoSEQ multiplex PCR; TCRdb's copy has only in-frame clones and leaves some out. The sample yields 80,000 to 100,000 clones, around 90% seen once. CDR1 and CDR2 (germline): MDHEN, SYDVKM. The length of the CDR3 is 17 residues. After removal of 4 bases from V and 3 bases from J, the junction contained 11 bases not matched to a gene. The V call is TRBV28, the J call TRBJ2-3; 9 nucleotides align to TRBD1. The sequence derives from a human donor in good health. Material for sequencing was T cells isolated from PBMCs. CDR3 in amino acids: CASSSPFNRGRTDTQYF. Here the CDR3 DNA reads TGTGCCAGCAGTTCCCCTTTTAACAGGGGGCGTACAGATACGCAGTATTTT.